This T cell receptor (beta chain) was captured in a study of T cell clonotyping in hematopoietic cell transplantation. Study observations and caveats: Pathologically expanded recipient clonotypes increased progressively from day 30 to day 180 as diversity fell. Broader posttransplant TCR repertoire diversity was predicted by graft donor and pretransplant recipient Inverse Simpson Index values. Few recipient clonotypes overlapped donors; over 95% were de novo at given depth. CD4 and CD8 repertoire contributions could not be separated without sorting.

Repertoires were generated with immunoSEQ multiplex PCR, while TCRdb's copy carries only in-frame clones and drops some. Of 10,000 to 15,000 clones in the sample, roughly 92% were seen once. With regard to this clone: The antigen is undetermined.

This CDR3 is built from 14 residues. The trim removed 8 bases at V and 2 bases at J, leaving 7 bases unmatched. CDR1 is MNHNS and CDR2 is SASEGT in the germline V gene. The clonotype comes from a female patient aged 50 to 60 who had an allogeneic stem cell transplant from an unrelated donor, so the T cells may come from the graft donor. Some clones in this sample may be carry-over from other donors' samples. The rearrangement joins TRBV6-1 to TRBJ2-3; 7 nucleotides line up with TRBD1. Sequenced here: PBMCs, sampled 100 days after allogeneic stem cell transplant. CDR3 in DNA: TGTGCCAGCCCGGGACAGTATACCACAGATACGCAGTATTTT. Its protein product is CASPGQYTTDTQYF.